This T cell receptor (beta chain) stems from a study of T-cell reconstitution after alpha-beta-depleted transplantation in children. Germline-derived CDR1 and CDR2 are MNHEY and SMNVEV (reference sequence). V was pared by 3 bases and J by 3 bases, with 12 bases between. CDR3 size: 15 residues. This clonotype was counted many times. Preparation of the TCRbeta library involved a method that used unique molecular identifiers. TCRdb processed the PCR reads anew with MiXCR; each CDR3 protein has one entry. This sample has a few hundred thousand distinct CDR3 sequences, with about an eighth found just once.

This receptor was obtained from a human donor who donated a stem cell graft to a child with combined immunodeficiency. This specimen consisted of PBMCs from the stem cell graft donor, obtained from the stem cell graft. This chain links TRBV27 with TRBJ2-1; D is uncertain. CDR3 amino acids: CASSFGSGFYNEQFF. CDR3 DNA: TGTGCCAGCAGTTTCGGTTCTGGGTTCTACAATGAGCAGTTCTTC.